This is a list of T cell receptor beta chains from one sample in a study of OX40 agonist ivuxolimab in advanced cancers. Some clones are missing from TCRdb's copy, which holds only in-frame ones; the method was immunoSEQ multiplex PCR. This sample yields 53,000 or so clones, of which roughly 89% are seen a single time; around 0.7% belongs to the top ten. The input for sequencing was CD4+ or CD8+ T cells sorted from blood, taken in a trial of the OX40 agonist ivuxolimab. The receptors come from an adult with an advanced solid tumor such as melanoma, head and neck, liver or kidney cancer. Both conserved end residues are part of each CDR3. The order of the fields is J gene, clone size, V gene, D gene, CDR3 protein, CDR3 DNA. A D gene is named only where the DNA matches it firmly. Clone sizes are given selectively: once, few, many, or a class where the clone is expanded.

j_call: TRBJ1-1; clone_size: NA; v_call: TRBV2; d_call: NA; cdr3_aa: CASIKGLSNTEAFF; cdr3_nt: TGTGCCAGCATCAAAGGACTCTCGAACACTGAAGCTTTCTTT
j_call: TRBJ2-3; clone_size: NA; v_call: TRBV25-1; d_call: NA; cdr3_aa: CASSLGLGADTQYF; cdr3_nt: TGTGCCAGCAGTTTGGGGTTAGGGGCAGATACGCAGTATTTT
j_call: TRBJ2-2; clone_size: NA; v_call: TRBV11-2; d_call: NA; cdr3_aa: CASSPVYTGELFF; cdr3_nt: TGTGCCAGCAGCCCTGTCTACACCGGGGAGCTGTTTTTT
j_call: TRBJ2-3; clone_size: once; v_call: TRBV5-5; d_call: NA; cdr3_aa: CASSTSVGSAGADTQYF; cdr3_nt: TGTGCCAGCAGCACCTCGGTTGGCTCGGCTGGGGCAGATACGCAGTATTTT
j_call: TRBJ2-1; clone_size: NA; v_call: TRBV14; d_call: NA; cdr3_aa: CASSRKGYNEQFF; cdr3_nt: TGTGCCAGCAGCCGGAAGGGTTACAATGAGCAGTTCTTC
j_call: TRBJ1-3; clone_size: NA; v_call: TRBV30; d_call: NA; cdr3_aa: CARSSHSGNTIYF; cdr3_nt: TGTGCCCGCTCGTCCCACTCTGGAAACACCATATATTTT
j_call: TRBJ2-7; clone_size: once; v_call: TRBV4-1; d_call: TRBD1; cdr3_aa: CASSHRTGLAYEQYF; cdr3_nt: TGCGCCAGCAGCCATCGGACAGGGCTAGCTTACGAGCAGTACTTC
j_call: TRBJ2-7; clone_size: NA; v_call: TRBV7-3; d_call: NA; cdr3_aa: CASSLGVGNYEQYF; cdr3_nt: TGTGCCAGCAGCTTAGGCGTCGGCAACTACGAGCAGTACTTC
j_call: TRBJ1-3; clone_size: NA; v_call: TRBV19; d_call: NA; cdr3_aa: CASSWGARALISGNTIYF; cdr3_nt: TGTGCCAGTAGTTGGGGCGCCCGAGCCCTAATCTCTGGAAACACCATATATTTT
j_call: TRBJ2-1; clone_size: NA; v_call: TRBV6-1; d_call: TRBD2; cdr3_aa: CASTPGLAMKHEQFF; cdr3_nt: TGTGCCAGCACCCCTGGACTAGCGATGAAGCATGAGCAGTTCTTC
j_call: TRBJ1-3; clone_size: once; v_call: TRBV19; d_call: NA; cdr3_aa: CASSIAYSGNTIYF; cdr3_nt: TGTGCCAGTAGTATTGCGTACTCTGGAAACACCATATATTTT
j_call: TRBJ2-4; clone_size: few; v_call: TRBV11-1; d_call: NA; cdr3_aa: CASSAGEGRTGIQYF; cdr3_nt: TGTGCCAGCAGCGCCGGGGAAGGGAGGACGGGCATTCAGTACTTC
j_call: TRBJ2-7; clone_size: NA; v_call: TRBV7-2; d_call: NA; cdr3_aa: CASSLDPYEQYF; cdr3_nt: TGTGCCAGCAGCTTAGATCCCTACGAGCAGTACTTC
j_call: TRBJ2-7; clone_size: NA; v_call: TRBV7-9; d_call: TRBD2; cdr3_aa: CASRGPGTNYEQYF; cdr3_nt: TGTGCCAGCAGGGGGCCCGGGACTAACTACGAGCAGTACTTC
j_call: TRBJ2-2; clone_size: NA; v_call: TRBV29-1; d_call: NA; cdr3_aa: CSVKSDLNTGELFF; cdr3_nt: TGCAGCGTTAAGTCAGATCTGAACACCGGGGAGCTGTTTTTT
j_call: TRBJ1-2; clone_size: few; v_call: TRBV14; d_call: NA; cdr3_aa: CASSPGALHYGYTF; cdr3_nt: TGTGCCAGCAGCCCAGGGGCGCTTCACTATGGCTACACCTTC
j_call: TRBJ1-2; clone_size: NA; v_call: TRBV10-3; d_call: NA; cdr3_aa: CAISLTGTLSGYTF; cdr3_nt: TGTGCCATCAGCCTGACAGGTACTTTGAGTGGCTACACCTTC
j_call: TRBJ2-1; clone_size: NA; v_call: TRBV15; d_call: NA; cdr3_aa: CATSRDQNGYNEQFF; cdr3_nt: TGTGCCACCAGCAGAGATCAGAACGGTTACAATGAGCAGTTCTTC
j_call: TRBJ2-3; clone_size: NA; v_call: TRBV14; d_call: TRBD2; cdr3_aa: CASSQGSSGSTDTQYF; cdr3_nt: TGTGCCAGCAGCCAAGGTTCTAGCGGGAGCACAGATACGCAGTATTTT
j_call: TRBJ2-5; clone_size: NA; v_call: TRBV10-3; d_call: NA; cdr3_aa: CAIRGGQEETQYF; cdr3_nt: TGTGCCATCAGAGGGGGACAAGAAGAGACCCAGTACTTC
j_call: TRBJ2-3; clone_size: NA; v_call: TRBV7-9; d_call: NA; cdr3_aa: CASSLGAGRTDTQYF; cdr3_nt: TGTGCCAGCAGCTTAGGGGCAGGACGCACAGATACGCAGTATTTT
j_call: TRBJ2-2; clone_size: NA; v_call: TRBV18; d_call: NA; cdr3_aa: CASSPEHSEATGELFF; cdr3_nt: TGTGCCAGCTCACCCGAACATAGCGAGGCCACCGGGGAGCTGTTTTTT
j_call: TRBJ2-5; clone_size: once; v_call: TRBV5-4; d_call: TRBD1; cdr3_aa: CASSFGTGETQYF; cdr3_nt: TGTGCCAGCAGCTTCGGGACAGGCGAGACCCAGTACTTC
j_call: TRBJ1-5; clone_size: NA; v_call: TRBV19; d_call: NA; cdr3_aa: CASSMGGTHQPQHF; cdr3_nt: TGTGCCAGTAGTATGGGGGGGACGCATCAGCCCCAGCATTTT
j_call: TRBJ2-3; clone_size: NA; v_call: TRBV11-2; d_call: TRBD1; cdr3_aa: CASSPLVHRGRTDTQYF; cdr3_nt: TGTGCCAGCAGCCCCCTCGTTCACAGGGGGCGGACAGATACGCAGTATTTT
j_call: TRBJ2-7; clone_size: NA; v_call: TRBV6-1; d_call: NA; cdr3_aa: CASGEETEQYF; cdr3_nt: TGTGCCAGCGGGGAAGAGACCGAGCAGTACTTC
j_call: TRBJ1-5; clone_size: NA; v_call: TRBV6-5; d_call: TRBD1; cdr3_aa: CASSLGRGQNQPQHF; cdr3_nt: TGTGCCAGCAGTCTCGGCAGGGGGCAAAATCAGCCCCAGCATTTT
j_call: TRBJ2-4; clone_size: NA; v_call: TRBV7-9; d_call: NA; cdr3_aa: CASSFPGPPLPDIQYF; cdr3_nt: TGTGCCAGCAGCTTTCCTGGACCTCCCCTTCCCGACATTCAGTACTTC
j_call: TRBJ1-2; clone_size: NA; v_call: TRBV30; d_call: NA; cdr3_aa: CAWSLGRDYGYTF; cdr3_nt: TGTGCCTGGAGTTTGGGGAGGGACTATGGCTACACCTTC
j_call: TRBJ2-7; clone_size: NA; v_call: TRBV28; d_call: NA; cdr3_aa: CASTPNPREQYF; cdr3_nt: TGTGCCAGCACCCCCAACCCTAGGGAGCAGTACTTC
j_call: TRBJ2-2; clone_size: few; v_call: TRBV7-3; d_call: NA; cdr3_aa: CASSSGPGATGELFF; cdr3_nt: TGTGCCAGCAGTTCCGGACCAGGGGCCACCGGGGAGCTGTTTTTT
j_call: TRBJ1-2; clone_size: NA; v_call: TRBV27; d_call: TRBD1; cdr3_aa: CASSLDRKRGGYTF; cdr3_nt: TGTGCCAGCAGTTTGGACAGGAAAAGAGGTGGCTACACCTTC
j_call: TRBJ2-3; clone_size: once; v_call: TRBV5-6; d_call: NA; cdr3_aa: CASSLIRDLHRPDTQYF; cdr3_nt: TGTGCCAGCAGCTTGATACGGGACCTCCATCGCCCAGATACGCAGTATTTT
j_call: TRBJ1-6; clone_size: NA; v_call: TRBV7-2; d_call: TRBD1; cdr3_aa: CASSSGTGKGSPLHF; cdr3_nt: TGTGCCAGCAGCTCAGGGACAGGGAAGGGTTCACCCCTCCACTTT
j_call: TRBJ2-5; clone_size: NA; v_call: TRBV2; d_call: NA; cdr3_aa: CATYIILQETQYF; cdr3_nt: TGTGCCACCTACATTATTCTCCAAGAGACCCAGTACTTC
j_call: TRBJ2-5; clone_size: NA; v_call: TRBV5-1; d_call: TRBD2; cdr3_aa: CASSSGLAVETQYF; cdr3_nt: TGCGCCAGCAGCTCCGGACTAGCGGTGGAGACCCAGTACTTC
j_call: TRBJ2-7; clone_size: NA; v_call: TRBV5-1; d_call: NA; cdr3_aa: CASSLAGEPSSYEQYF; cdr3_nt: TGCGCCAGCAGCTTGGCCGGGGAGCCGAGCTCCTACGAGCAGTACTTC
j_call: TRBJ1-6; clone_size: NA; v_call: TRBV2; d_call: TRBD1; cdr3_aa: CASSETGDFNSPLHF; cdr3_nt: TGTGCCAGCAGTGAGACAGGGGACTTTAATTCACCCCTCCACTTT
j_call: TRBJ2-1; clone_size: NA; v_call: TRBV18; d_call: TRBD2; cdr3_aa: CASSFRAAGSSYNEQFF; cdr3_nt: TGTGCCAGCTCCTTCCGGGCAGCGGGAAGCTCCTACAATGAGCAGTTCTTC
j_call: TRBJ1-1; clone_size: NA; v_call: TRBV19; d_call: NA; cdr3_aa: CASSIVGAGVEAFF; cdr3_nt: TGTGCCAGTAGTATTGTAGGGGCAGGGGTTGAAGCTTTCTTT
j_call: TRBJ2-3; clone_size: NA; v_call: TRBV25-1; d_call: TRBD1; cdr3_aa: CASSSFRGPPTDTQYF; cdr3_nt: TGTGCCAGCAGCAGCTTTAGGGGGCCCCCCACAGATACGCAGTATTTT
j_call: TRBJ1-6; clone_size: NA; v_call: TRBV6-1; d_call: NA; cdr3_aa: CASSEAPQNSPLHF; cdr3_nt: TGTGCCAGCAGTGAAGCGCCACAGAATTCACCCCTCCACTTT
j_call: TRBJ2-1; clone_size: NA; v_call: TRBV7-2; d_call: NA; cdr3_aa: CASSPLGGLYNEQFF; cdr3_nt: TGTGCCAGCAGCCCATTAGGGGGACTCTACAATGAGCAGTTCTTC
j_call: TRBJ1-5; clone_size: NA; v_call: TRBV7-8; d_call: NA; cdr3_aa: CASSLRRGEGNQPQHF; cdr3_nt: TGTGCCAGCAGCTTAAGAAGGGGAGAGGGCAATCAGCCCCAGCATTTT
j_call: TRBJ1-1; clone_size: NA; v_call: TRBV11-1; d_call: NA; cdr3_aa: CASSLGSWNTEAFF; cdr3_nt: TGTGCCAGCAGCTTAGGCAGCTGGAACACTGAAGCTTTCTTT